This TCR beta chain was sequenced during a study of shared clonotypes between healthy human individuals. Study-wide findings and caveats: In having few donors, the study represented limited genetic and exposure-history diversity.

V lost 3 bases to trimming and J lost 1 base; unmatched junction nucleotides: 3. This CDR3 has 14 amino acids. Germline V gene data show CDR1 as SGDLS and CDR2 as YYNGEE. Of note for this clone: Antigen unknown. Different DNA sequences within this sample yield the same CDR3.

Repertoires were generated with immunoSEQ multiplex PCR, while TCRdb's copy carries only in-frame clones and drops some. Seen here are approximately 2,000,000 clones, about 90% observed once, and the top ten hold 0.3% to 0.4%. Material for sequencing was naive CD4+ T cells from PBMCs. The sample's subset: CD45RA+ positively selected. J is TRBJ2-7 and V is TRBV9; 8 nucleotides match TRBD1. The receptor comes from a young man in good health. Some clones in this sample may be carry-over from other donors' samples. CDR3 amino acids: CASSEGQGSYEQYF. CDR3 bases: TGTGCCAGCAGCGAAGGACAGGGTTCCTACGAGCAGTACTTC.